One and the same sample provided the 9 T cell receptor beta chains below, sequenced in a study of cytomegalovirus exposure and HLA in healthy donors. A multiplex PCR was run with 60 Vbeta primers and 13 Jbeta primers. TCRdb's copy holds only in-frame clones and misses some; the assay was immunoSEQ multiplex PCR. Among 100,000 to 150,000 clones, roughly 81% were seen once, and the ten largest hold about 1%. Specimen: PBMCs. These receptor sequences come from a young woman in good health and CMV-seronegative.

V usage is TRBV7-9 and J usage is TRBJ2-1; TRBD2 matches at 8 bases. After removal of 4 bases from V and 6 bases from J, the junction contained 5 bases not matched to a gene. Germline CDR1 is SEHNR and CDR2 is FQNEAQ (reference sequence). The CDR3 covers 14 residues. CDR3 sequence (DNA): TGTGCCAGCAGCTCGTGGACTAGCCGCAATGAGCAGTTCTTC. This encodes CASSSWTSRNEQFF.

The sample holds a few counts of this clone. The gene calls are TRBV11-3 and TRBJ2-1, with D perhaps TRBD2 (7 bases). Germline CDR1 and CDR2: SGHNT and YENEEA. CDR3 size: 17 residues. V shed 5 bases and J shed 3 bases, with 20 bases lying between them. CDR3: CASSPRGGRPGYNEQFF. CDR3 bases: TGTGCCAGCAGCCCAAGGGGGGGGCGCCCAGGCTACAATGAGCAGTTCTTC.

This chain links TRBV11-2 with TRBJ2-5; TRBD2 is a possible D gene (6 bases). Germline CDR1 and CDR2: SGHAT and FQNNGV. V shed 3 bases and J shed 5 bases, with 16 bases lying between them. This CDR3 has 15 amino acids. DNA of the CDR3: TGTGCCAGCAGCTTCCTAGGCACCCGGGGGGAGACCCAGTACTTC. It codes for CASSFLGTRGETQYF.

V usage is TRBV7-9 and J usage is TRBJ1-1; 7 positions match TRBD1. The CDR3 length is 15 residues. After removal of 5 bases from V and 0 bases from J, the junction contained 6 bases not matched to a gene. Germline CDR1 SEHNR, CDR2 FQNEAQ (reference sequence). CDR3 protein: CASSLDDRVNTEAFF. CDR3 nucleotides: TGTGCCAGCAGCCTCGACGACAGGGTGAACACTGAAGCTTTCTTT.

V usage is TRBV5-1 and J usage is TRBJ2-7, with TRBD2 as a possible D gene (6 bases). The germline CDR1 and CDR2 sequences are SGHRS and YFSETQ. V lost 4 bases to trimming and J lost 7 bases, with 18 bases between them. The CDR3 has 14 residues. The CDR3 spells CASSPGTLLGEQYF. The CDR3, as DNA: TGCGCCAGCAGCCCCGGGACTCTTCTGGGGGAGCAGTACTTC.

The chain has TRBV19 and TRBJ2-7; 12 bases are shared with TRBD1. CDR1 is LNHDA and CDR2 is SQIVND in the germline V gene (reference sequence). J gave up 3 bases and V 3 bases, and 3 bases lay outside the gene matches. The CDR3 runs 15 residues. CDR3 nucleotide sequence: TGTGCCAGTAGTATGGGACAGGGGGCTGGCTACGAGCAGTACTTC. This sequence encodes CASSMGQGAGYEQYF. Full variable domain (remainder filled in from reference TRBV19 and TRBJ2-7): DGGITQSPKYLFRKEGQNVTLSCEQNLNHDAMYWYRQDPGQGLRLIYYSQIVNDFQKGDIAEGYSVSREKKESFPLTVTSAQKNPTAFYLCASSMGQGAGYEQYFGPGTRLTVT.

The CDR3 DNA is TGTGCCAGCAGTGAATCCCCATACGAGCAGTACTTC. The encoded protein is CASSESPYEQYF. The V and J genes are TRBV6-1 and TRBJ2-7; D gene unclear. The CDR3 runs to 12 residues. The germline V gene encodes CDR1 MNHNS and CDR2 SASEGT. Trimming pared 2 bases from V and 4 bases from J, leaving 6 bases between.

The chain carries TRBV11-3 and TRBJ2-5; possible D gene TRBD2, 5 bases. V lost 4 bases and J lost 5, with 5 bases in between. The CDR3 is 11 amino acids. The V gene's germline CDR1 is SGHNT and CDR2 YENEEA. The CDR3 reads CASSSGETQYF. CDR3 bases: TGTGCCAGCAGCTCGGGGGAGACCCAGTACTTC.

V is TRBV5-1 and J is TRBJ1-6; D uncertain. Germline CDR1 reads SGHRS; CDR2 reads YFSETQ. V was clipped by 4 bases and J by 2 bases, with 10 bases between them. The CDR3 has 15 residues. The CDR3 loop is CASSLTGTYNSPLHF. CDR3 DNA sequence: TGCGCCAGCAGCCTGACCGGGACCTATAATTCACCCCTCCACTTT. The full variable domain, its missing parts supplied by reference TRBV5-1 and TRBJ1-6, is KAGVTQTPRYLIKTRGQQVTLSCSPISGHRSVSWYQQTPGQGLQFLFEYFSETQRNKGNFPGRFSGRQFSNSRSEMNVSTLELGDSALYLCASSLTGTYNSPLHFGNGTRLTVT.